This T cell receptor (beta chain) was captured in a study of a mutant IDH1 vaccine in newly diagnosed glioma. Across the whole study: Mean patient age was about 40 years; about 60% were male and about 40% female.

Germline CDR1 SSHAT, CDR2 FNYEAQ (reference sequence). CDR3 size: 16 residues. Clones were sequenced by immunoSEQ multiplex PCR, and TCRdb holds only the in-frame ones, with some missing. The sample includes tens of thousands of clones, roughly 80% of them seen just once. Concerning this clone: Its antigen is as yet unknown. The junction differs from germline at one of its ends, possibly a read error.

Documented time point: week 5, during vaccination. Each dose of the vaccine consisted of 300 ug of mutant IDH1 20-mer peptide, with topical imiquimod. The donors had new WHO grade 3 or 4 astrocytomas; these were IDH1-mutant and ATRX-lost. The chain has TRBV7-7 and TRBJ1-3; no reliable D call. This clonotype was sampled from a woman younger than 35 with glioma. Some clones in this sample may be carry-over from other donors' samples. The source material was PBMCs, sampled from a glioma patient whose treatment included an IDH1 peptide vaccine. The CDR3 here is CASSLAPPGSGNTIYF. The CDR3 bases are TGTGCTAGCAGCTTAGCGCCTCCGGGCTCTGGAAACACCATATATTTT.